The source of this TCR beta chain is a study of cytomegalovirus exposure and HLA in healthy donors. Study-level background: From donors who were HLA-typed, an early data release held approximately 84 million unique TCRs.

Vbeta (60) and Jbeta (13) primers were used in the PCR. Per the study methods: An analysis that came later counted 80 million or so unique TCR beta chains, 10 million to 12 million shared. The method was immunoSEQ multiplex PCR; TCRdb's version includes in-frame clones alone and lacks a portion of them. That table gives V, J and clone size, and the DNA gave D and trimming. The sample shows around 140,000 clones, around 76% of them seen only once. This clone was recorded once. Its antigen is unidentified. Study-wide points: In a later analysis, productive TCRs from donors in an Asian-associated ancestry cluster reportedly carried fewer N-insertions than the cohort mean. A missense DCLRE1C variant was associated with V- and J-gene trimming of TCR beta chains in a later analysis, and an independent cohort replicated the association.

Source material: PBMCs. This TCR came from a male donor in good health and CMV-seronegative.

The CDR3 bases are TGTGCCAGCAGGAAAGACAGGGGGTATAGCAATCAGCCCCAGCATTTT. Protein: CASRKDRGYSNQPQHF. The rearrangement links TRBV28 to TRBJ1-5; 9 bases fit TRBD1. The germline V gene encodes CDR1 MDHEN and CDR2 SYDVKM. J was trimmed by 0 bases and V by 6 bases; bases with no gene match: 6. The CDR3 is 16 amino acids.